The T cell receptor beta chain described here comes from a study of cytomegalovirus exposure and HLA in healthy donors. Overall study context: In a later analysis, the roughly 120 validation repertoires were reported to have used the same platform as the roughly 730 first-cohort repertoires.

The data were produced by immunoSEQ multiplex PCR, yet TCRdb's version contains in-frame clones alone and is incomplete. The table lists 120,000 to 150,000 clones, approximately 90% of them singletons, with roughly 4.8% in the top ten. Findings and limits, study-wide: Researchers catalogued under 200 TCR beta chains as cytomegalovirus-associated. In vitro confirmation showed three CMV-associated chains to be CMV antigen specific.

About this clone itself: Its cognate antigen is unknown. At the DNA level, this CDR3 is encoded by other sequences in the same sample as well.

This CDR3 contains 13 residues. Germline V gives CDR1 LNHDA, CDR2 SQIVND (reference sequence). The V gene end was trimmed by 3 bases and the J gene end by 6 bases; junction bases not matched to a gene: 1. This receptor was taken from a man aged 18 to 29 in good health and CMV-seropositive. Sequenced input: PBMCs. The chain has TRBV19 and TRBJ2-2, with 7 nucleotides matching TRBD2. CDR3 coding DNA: TGTGCCAGTAGTATGGGAGGGGCCGGGGAGCTGTTTTTT. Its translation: CASSMGGAGELFF.